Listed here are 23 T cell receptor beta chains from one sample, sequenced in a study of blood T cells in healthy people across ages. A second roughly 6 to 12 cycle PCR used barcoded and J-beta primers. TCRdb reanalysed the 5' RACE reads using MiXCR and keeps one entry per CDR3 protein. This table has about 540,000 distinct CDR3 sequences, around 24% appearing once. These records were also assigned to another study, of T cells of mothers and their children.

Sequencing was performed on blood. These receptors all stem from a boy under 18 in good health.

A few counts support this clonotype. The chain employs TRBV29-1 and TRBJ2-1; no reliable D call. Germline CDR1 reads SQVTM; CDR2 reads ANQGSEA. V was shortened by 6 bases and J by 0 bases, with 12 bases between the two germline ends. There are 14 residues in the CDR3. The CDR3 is CSVAADSSYNEQFF. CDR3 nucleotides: TGCAGCGTGGCGGCGGATAGCTCCTACAATGAGCAGTTCTTC.

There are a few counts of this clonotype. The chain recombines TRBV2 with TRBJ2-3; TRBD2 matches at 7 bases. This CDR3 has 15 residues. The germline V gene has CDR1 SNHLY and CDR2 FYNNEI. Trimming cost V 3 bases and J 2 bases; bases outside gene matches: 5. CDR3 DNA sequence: TGTGCCAGCAGTGACACGCGGGGGAACACAGATACGCAGTATTTT. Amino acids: CASSDTRGNTDTQYF.

In nucleotides, the CDR3 is TGTGCCTGGAGTATGGGCAGCTACGAGCAGTACTTC. The encoded protein is CAWSMGSYEQYF. The chain combines TRBV30 with TRBJ2-7, with D hard to call. Deletions cut 2 bases from V and 3 bases from J, with 8 bases between. CDR1 GTSNPN and CDR2 SVGIG come from the germline V gene (reference sequence). The CDR3 sequence is 12 residues long.

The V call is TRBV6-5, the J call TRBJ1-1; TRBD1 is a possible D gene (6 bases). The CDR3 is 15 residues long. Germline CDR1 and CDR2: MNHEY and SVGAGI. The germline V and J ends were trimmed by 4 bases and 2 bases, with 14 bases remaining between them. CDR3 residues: CASSFKRTANTEAFF. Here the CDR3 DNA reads TGTGCCAGCAGTTTTAAACGGACAGCCAACACTGAAGCTTTCTTT.

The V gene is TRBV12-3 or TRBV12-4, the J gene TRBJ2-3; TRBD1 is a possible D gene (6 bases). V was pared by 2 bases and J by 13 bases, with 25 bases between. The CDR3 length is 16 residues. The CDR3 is CASSLIRGKSADMEYF. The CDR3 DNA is TGTGCCAGCAGTTTAATCAGGGGAAAGAGCGCAGATATGGAGTATTTT.

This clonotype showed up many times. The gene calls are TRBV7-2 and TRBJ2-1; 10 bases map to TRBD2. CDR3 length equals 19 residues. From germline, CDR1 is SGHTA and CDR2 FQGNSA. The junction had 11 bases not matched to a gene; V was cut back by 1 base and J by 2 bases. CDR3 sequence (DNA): TGTGCCAGCAGCTTAGGAAGGAAGCTAGCGGGAGTCACCTACAATGAGCAGTTCTTC. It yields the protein CASSLGRKLAGVTYNEQFF.

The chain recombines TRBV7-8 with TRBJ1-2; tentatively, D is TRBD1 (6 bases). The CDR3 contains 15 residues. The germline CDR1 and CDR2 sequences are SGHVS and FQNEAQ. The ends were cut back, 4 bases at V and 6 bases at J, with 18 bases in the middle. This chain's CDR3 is CASSYGGGGGDGYTF. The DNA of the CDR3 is TGTGCCAGCAGCTACGGAGGAGGGGGAGGTGATGGCTACACCTTC. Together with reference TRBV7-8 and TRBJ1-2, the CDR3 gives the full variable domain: GAGVSQSPRYKVAKRGQDVALRCDPISGHVSLFWYQQALGQGPEFLTYFQNEAQLDKSGLPSDRFFAERPEGSVSTLKIQRTQQEDSAVYLCASSYGGGGGDGYTFGSGTRLTVV.

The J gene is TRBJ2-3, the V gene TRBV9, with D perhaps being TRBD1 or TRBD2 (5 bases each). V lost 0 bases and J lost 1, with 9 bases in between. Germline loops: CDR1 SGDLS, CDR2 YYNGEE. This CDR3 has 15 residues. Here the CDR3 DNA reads TGTGCCAGCAGCGTAGCGGGGCACGGCACAGATACGCAGTATTTT. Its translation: CASSVAGHGTDTQYF.

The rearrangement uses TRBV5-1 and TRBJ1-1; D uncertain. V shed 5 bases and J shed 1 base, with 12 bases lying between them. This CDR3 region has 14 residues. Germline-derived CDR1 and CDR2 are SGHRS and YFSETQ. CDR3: CASRSKYENTEAFF. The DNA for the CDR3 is TGCGCCAGCAGGTCTAAATATGAGAACACTGAAGCTTTCTTT.

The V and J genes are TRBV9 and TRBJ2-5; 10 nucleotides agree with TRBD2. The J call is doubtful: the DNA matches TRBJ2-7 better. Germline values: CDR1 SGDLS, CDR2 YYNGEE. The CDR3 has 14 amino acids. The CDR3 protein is CASSGLAGENEQYF. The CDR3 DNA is TGTGCCAGCAGCGGGCTAGCGGGAGAGAACGAGCAGTACTTC.

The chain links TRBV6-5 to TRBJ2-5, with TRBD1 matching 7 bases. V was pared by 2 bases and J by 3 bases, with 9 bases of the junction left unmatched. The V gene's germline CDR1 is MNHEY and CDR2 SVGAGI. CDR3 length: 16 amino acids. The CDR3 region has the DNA TGTGCCAGCAGTTACGGGGGACAGACGCTAAAAGAGACCCAGTACTTC. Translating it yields CASSYGGQTLKETQYF.

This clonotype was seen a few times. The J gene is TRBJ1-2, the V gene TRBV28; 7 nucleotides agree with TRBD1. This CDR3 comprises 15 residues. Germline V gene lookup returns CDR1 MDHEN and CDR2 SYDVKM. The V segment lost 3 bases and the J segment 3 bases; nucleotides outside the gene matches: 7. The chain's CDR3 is CASSFLEGAHYGYTF. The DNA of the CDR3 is TGTGCCAGCAGTTTTTTAGAGGGGGCACACTATGGCTACACCTTC.

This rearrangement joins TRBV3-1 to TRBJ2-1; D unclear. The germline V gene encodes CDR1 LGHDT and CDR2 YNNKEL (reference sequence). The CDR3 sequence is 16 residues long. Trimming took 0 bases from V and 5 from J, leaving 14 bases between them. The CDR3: CASSQEGPVNHNEQFF. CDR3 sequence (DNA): TGTGCCAGCAGCCAAGAAGGGCCCGTTAACCACAATGAGCAGTTCTTC.

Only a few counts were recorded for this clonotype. CDR3 region: CASSQDITSGNTIYF. CDR3 coding DNA: TGTGCCAGCAGCCAAGATATCACGTCGGGAAACACCATATATTTT. The V call is TRBV3-1, the J call TRBJ1-3; D not resolved. The CDR3 consists of 15 residues. CDR1 is LGHDT, CDR2 YNNKEL, per germline (reference sequence). V was cut by 0 bases and J by 4 bases, with 10 bases left in between.

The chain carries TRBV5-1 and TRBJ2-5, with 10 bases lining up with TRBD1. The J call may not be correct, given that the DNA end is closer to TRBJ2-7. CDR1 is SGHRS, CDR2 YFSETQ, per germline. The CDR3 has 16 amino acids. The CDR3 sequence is CASSLASGTGAYEQYF. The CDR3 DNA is TGCGCCAGCAGCCTGGCGAGCGGGACAGGGGCCTACGAGCAGTACTTC.

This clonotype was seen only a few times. The CDR3 is CSASGAGKTQYF. CDR3 DNA: TGCAGTGCTAGTGGGGCAGGGAAGACCCAGTACTTC. The rearrangement links TRBV20-1 to TRBJ2-7; D perhaps matches TRBD1 (5 bases). Judging by the DNA end, TRBJ2-5 fits better; the J call may be wrong. The CDR3 has 12 residues. Germline V gene lookup returns CDR1 DFQATT and CDR2 SNEGSKA (reference sequence).

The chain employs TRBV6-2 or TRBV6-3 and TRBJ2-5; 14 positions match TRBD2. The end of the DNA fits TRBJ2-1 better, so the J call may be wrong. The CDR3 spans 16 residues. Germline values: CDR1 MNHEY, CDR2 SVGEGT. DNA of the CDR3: TGTGCCAGCAGTTACAGGGGACTAGCGGGAGACAATGAGCAGTTCTTC. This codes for CASSYRGLAGDNEQFF.

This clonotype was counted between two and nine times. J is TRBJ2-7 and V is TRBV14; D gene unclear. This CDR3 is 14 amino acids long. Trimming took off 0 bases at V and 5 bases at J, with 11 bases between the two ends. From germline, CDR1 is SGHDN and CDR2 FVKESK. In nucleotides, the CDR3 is TGTGCCAGCAGCCAAGATTTGACGGGTCACGAGCAGTACTTC. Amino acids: CASSQDLTGHEQYF.

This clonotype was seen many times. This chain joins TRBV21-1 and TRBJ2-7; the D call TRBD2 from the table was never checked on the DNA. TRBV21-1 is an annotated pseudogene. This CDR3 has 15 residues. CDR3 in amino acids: CASSKGRGALYEQYF. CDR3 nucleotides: TGTGCCAGCAGCAAAGGCAGAGGGGCCCTCTACGAGCAGTACTTC.

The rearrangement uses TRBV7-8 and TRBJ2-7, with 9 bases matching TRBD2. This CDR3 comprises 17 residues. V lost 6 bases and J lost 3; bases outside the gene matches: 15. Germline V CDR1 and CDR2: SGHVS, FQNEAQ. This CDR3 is CASSPRRASGVHYEQYF. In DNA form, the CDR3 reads TGTGCCAGCAGTCCCCGGAGGGCTAGCGGGGTTCACTACGAGCAGTACTTC.

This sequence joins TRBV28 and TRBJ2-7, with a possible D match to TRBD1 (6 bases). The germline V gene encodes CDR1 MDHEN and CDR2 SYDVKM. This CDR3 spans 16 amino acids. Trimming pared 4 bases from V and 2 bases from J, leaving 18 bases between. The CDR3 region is CASSSPLGRGAYEQYF. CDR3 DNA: TGTGCCAGCAGTTCCCCACTGGGCAGGGGAGCCTACGAGCAGTACTTC.

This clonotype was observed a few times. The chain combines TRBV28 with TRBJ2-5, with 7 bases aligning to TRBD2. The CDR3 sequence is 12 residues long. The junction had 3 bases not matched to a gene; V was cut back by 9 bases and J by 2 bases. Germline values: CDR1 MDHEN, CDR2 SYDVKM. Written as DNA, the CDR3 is TGTGCCAGTAATAGCGGGCAAGAGACCCAGTACTTC. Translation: CASNSGQETQYF.

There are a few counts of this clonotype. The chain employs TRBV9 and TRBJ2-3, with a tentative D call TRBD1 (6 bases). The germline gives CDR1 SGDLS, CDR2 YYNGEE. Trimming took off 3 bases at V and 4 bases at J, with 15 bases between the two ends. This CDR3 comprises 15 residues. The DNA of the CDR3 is TGTGCCAGCAGCGAGGCAGGGGCGAGGCCAGATACGCAGTATTTT. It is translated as CASSEAGARPDTQYF.